The 12 T cell receptor beta chains below all came from one sample that was sequenced in a study of blood T cells in healthy people across ages. With a J-beta primer mix and a sample-barcoded 5' primer, a second PCR ran about 7 to 12 cycles. Each CDR3 protein gets one entry after TCRdb re-called the 5' RACE reads with MiXCR. The repertoire holds fewer than 900,000 distinct CDR3 sequences, with roughly 47% as singletons. Input material: blood. The receptors were sampled from a woman aged 60 to 75 in good health.

The V call is TRBV27, the J call TRBJ2-7, with TRBD2 as a possible D gene (7 bases). Germline-derived CDR1 and CDR2 are MNHEY and SMNVEV (reference sequence). Trimming took off 1 base at V and 4 bases at J, with 17 bases between the two ends. The CDR3 loop spans 16 amino acids. The CDR3 reads CASSLWAGAHLYEQYF. The CDR3 nucleotides read TGTGCCAGCAGTTTATGGGCGGGGGCCCACCTTTACGAGCAGTACTTC.

The V and J genes are TRBV6-1 and TRBJ2-1; possible D gene TRBD2, 6 bases. V was shortened by 1 base and J by 2 bases, with 12 bases between the two germline ends. Germline V gene sequence: CDR1 MNHNS, CDR2 SASEGT. This CDR3 is built from 16 residues. CDR3 in amino acids: CASSEDGSTPYNEQFF. DNA of the CDR3: TGTGCCAGCAGTGAAGACGGGAGCACTCCCTACAATGAGCAGTTCTTC.

The CDR3 bases are TGTGCCAGTAGGACAGGGGATTACACGCAGTATTTT. This encodes CASRTGDYTQYF. The chain employs TRBV28 and TRBJ2-3; the match to TRBD1 covers 9 bases. Trimming cost V 9 bases and J 9 bases; bases outside gene matches: 7. CDR1 MDHEN and CDR2 SYDVKM come from the germline V gene. This CDR3 is 12 amino acids long.

This clonotype was observed at least ten times. The V call is TRBV10-3, the J call TRBJ2-7, with 9 positions matching TRBD1. Germline loops: CDR1 ENHRY, CDR2 SYGVKD. This CDR3 comprises 15 residues. V lost 3 bases and J lost 4; bases outside the gene matches: 7. The DNA of the CDR3 is TGTGCCATCAGTGACGGGACAGGGACTGTATACGAGCAGTACTTC. This encodes CAISDGTGTVYEQYF.

J is TRBJ2-1 and V is TRBV7-3; possible D gene TRBD2, 5 bases. The assigned J gene may be wrong: the sequence end matches TRBJ2-7 better. This CDR3 comprises 16 residues. Germline-derived CDR1 and CDR2 are SGHTA and FQGTGA. Written as DNA, the CDR3 is TGTGCCAGCAGCTTTCAGGACTTTCGCCAGTACAATGAGCAGTACTTC. Its translation: CASSFQDFRQYNEQYF.

V and J are TRBV29-1 and TRBJ2-1; D ambiguous. Trimming left V 3 bases short and J 0 bases short, with 12 bases between. Germline V gene data show CDR1 as SQVTM and CDR2 as ANQGSEA. The CDR3 has 15 amino acids. The CDR3 DNA follows: TGCAGCGTTGACCCGCAGGAGATCTCCTACAATGAGCAGTTCTTC. This gives the protein CSVDPQEISYNEQFF.

The table lists this clonotype with a few counts. The gene calls are TRBV11-2 and TRBJ2-5; unclear D gene. V dropped 3 bases and J dropped 2 bases, with 13 bases sitting between them. This CDR3 has 15 amino acids. CDR1 is SGHAT and CDR2 is FQNNGV in the germline V gene. The CDR3 loop reads CASSFSHNTQETQYF. CDR3 sequence (DNA): TGTGCCAGCAGCTTCTCCCACAACACACAAGAGACCCAGTACTTC.

This clonotype was found a few times. The rearrangement joins TRBV29-1 to TRBJ1-2; no clear D gene. Germline values: CDR1 SQVTM, CDR2 ANQGSEA. CDR3 length equals 13 residues. Between the trimmed V and J ends, which lost 2 bases and 8 bases, there was a span of 15 bases. The CDR3 spells CSVESPSFGGYTF. In nucleotides, the CDR3 is TGCAGCGTTGAATCCCCATCGTTTGGCGGCTACACCTTC.

This clonotype came up many times. A much larger clone differs by one base, so this may be a read error. The V gene is TRBV9, the J gene TRBJ2-5, with D tentatively TRBD2 (6 bases). This CDR3 contains 16 residues. Germline CDR1 and CDR2: SGDLS and YYNGEE. Between the trimmed V and J ends, which lost 3 bases and 11 bases, there was a span of 26 bases. DNA of the CDR3: TGTGCCAGCAGCGAAAATCCCCGGGACGACCGACGGGAGCAGTACTTC. This sequence encodes CASSENPRDDRREQYF.

The rearrangement joins TRBV20-1 to TRBJ2-7; D is possibly TRBD1 or TRBD2 (6 bases each). Trimming pared 1 base from V and 6 bases from J, leaving 13 bases between. The germline V gene has CDR1 DFQATT and CDR2 SNEGSKA (reference sequence). The CDR3 spans 13 residues. The CDR3 sequence: CSARVGGRGEQYF. CDR3 coding DNA: TGCAGTGCTAGAGTAGGGGGGCGCGGCGAGCAGTACTTC.

This sequence joins TRBV10-1 and TRBJ2-7; 10 bases line up with TRBD1. From germline, CDR1 is WNHNN and CDR2 SYGVQD (reference sequence). This CDR3 region has 16 residues. Germline trimming cut 7 bases from V and 3 bases from J; bases unmatched to any gene: 12. The CDR3 region has the DNA TGCGCCAGCACTCACAGGGGGACAGGGGAAAACTACGAGCAGTACTTC. Amino acid sequence: CASTHRGTGENYEQYF.

The chain links TRBV6-5 to TRBJ2-5; no clear D gene. The J call may be wrong; the DNA end is better matched by TRBJ2-7. The CDR3 loop spans 13 amino acids. Germline CDR1 reads MNHEY; CDR2 reads SVGAGI. CDR3 sequence: CASETPATYEQYF. In DNA form, the CDR3 reads TGTGCCAGCGAGACTCCTGCAACCTACGAGCAGTACTTC.